The source of this T cell receptor (beta chain) is a study of blood T cell repertoires in COVID-19. As for the study in general: Sites across the United States, Italy and Spain contributed samples from acute and convalescent COVID-19. The analysed material was cDNA or gDNA that came from T cells, B-cell-depleted T cells, or PBMCs.

Source study methods: Cell counts per sample came from amplifying reference gene primers. The data were produced by immunoSEQ multiplex PCR, yet TCRdb's version contains in-frame clones alone and is incomplete. V, J and clone size reflect that table, while D and trimming were determined from the DNA. The repertoire holds 150,000 to 200,000 clones, with approximately 86% as singletons. Germline CDR1 reads GTSNPN; CDR2 reads SVGIG (reference sequence). The CDR3 has 14 amino acids. Trimming removed 3 bases at V and 4 bases at J, with 12 bases between. This TCR was recovered from a man aged 60-69 years with acute or convalescent COVID-19. The chain carries TRBV30 and TRBJ2-2; the D gene is possibly TRBD1 (5 bases). Sample: peripheral blood. For the CDR3, the DNA is TGTGCCTGGAGGGGGCCCTCGGGCACCGGGGAGCTGTTTTTT. Amino acids: CAWRGPSGTGELFF.